These T cell receptor beta chains were read from a single sample in a study of T cells in narcolepsy. The method was immunoSEQ multiplex PCR; TCRdb's version includes in-frame clones alone and lacks a portion of them. This table has more than 8,000 clones, more than 65% appearing once. The sequencing sample was made of CD45RA- memory CD8+ T cells from PBMCs. These receptors all stem from a human donor with narcolepsy. Both conserved end residues are part of each CDR3. The order of the fields is clone size, V gene, J gene, D gene, CDR3 DNA, CDR3 protein. A D gene is named only where the DNA matches it firmly. Clone size is shown for a subset of rows, as once, few, many or a class of expanded clone.

clone_size: -; v_call: TRBV6-4; j_call: TRBJ2-3; d_call: TRBD2; cdr3_nt: TGTGCCAGCAGTGACTCTCCGGGGGGGGGCACAGATACGCAGTATTTT; cdr3_aa: CASSDSPGGGTDTQYF
clone_size: -; v_call: TRBV4-3; j_call: TRBJ2-1; d_call: TRBD2; cdr3_nt: TGCGCCAGCAGCCAGTGGACTAGCTCGGGTGAGCAGTTCTTC; cdr3_aa: CASSQWTSSGEQFF
clone_size: -; v_call: TRBV5-7; j_call: TRBJ2-7; d_call: -; cdr3_nt: TGTGCCAGCAGCTTTGCGGGGAGCTACGAGCAGTACTTC; cdr3_aa: CASSFAGSYEQYF
clone_size: -; v_call: TRBV11-2; j_call: TRBJ2-5; d_call: -; cdr3_nt: TGTGCCAGCAGCTTTTTAGGTCAAGAGACCCAGTACTTC; cdr3_aa: CASSFLGQETQYF
clone_size: -; v_call: TRBV10-2; j_call: TRBJ1-2; d_call: -; cdr3_nt: TGCGCCAGCAAAAGACACTATGGCTACACCTTC; cdr3_aa: CASKRHYGYTF
clone_size: once; v_call: TRBV5-6; j_call: TRBJ2-7; d_call: TRBD2; cdr3_nt: TGTGCCAGCAGCTTCTCGGCTAGCGGGGCCTACGAGCAGTACTTC; cdr3_aa: CASSFSASGAYEQYF
clone_size: few; v_call: TRBV7-6; j_call: TRBJ1-1; d_call: TRBD1; cdr3_nt: TGTGCCAGCAGCCCGACAGGGAATGATGAAGCTTTCTTT; cdr3_aa: CASSPTGNDEAFF
clone_size: -; v_call: TRBV5-4; j_call: TRBJ2-7; d_call: -; cdr3_nt: TGTGCCAGATCCTACGAGCAGTACTTC; cdr3_aa: CARSYEQYF
clone_size: -; v_call: TRBV5-8; j_call: TRBJ2-2; d_call: TRBD1; cdr3_nt: TGTGCCAGCAGCTCATCAGGGGGCGGTGAGGACACCGGGGAGCTGTTTTTT; cdr3_aa: CASSSSGGGEDTGELFF
clone_size: -; v_call: TRBV7-9; j_call: TRBJ2-1; d_call: TRBD2; cdr3_nt: TGTGCCAGCAGCTTAGGGACTAGCGTGAATGAGCAGTTCTTC; cdr3_aa: CASSLGTSVNEQFF
clone_size: -; v_call: TRBV28; j_call: TRBJ1-1; d_call: -; cdr3_nt: TGTGCCAGCAGTTCCCTTCTTTTGCGTGGGAGTACTGAAGCTTTCTTT; cdr3_aa: CASSSLLLRGSTEAFF
clone_size: few; v_call: TRBV28; j_call: TRBJ1-1; d_call: -; cdr3_nt: TGTGCCAGCAACCTGGGTGGCTTTGACACTGAAGCTTTCTTT; cdr3_aa: CASNLGGFDTEAFF
clone_size: large; v_call: TRBV7-9; j_call: TRBJ2-1; d_call: TRBD2; cdr3_nt: TGTGCCAGCAGCTTACCTGCGGGGGTATCCAGCTCCTACAATGAGCAGTTCTTC; cdr3_aa: CASSLPAGVSSSYNEQFF
clone_size: -; v_call: TRBV6-5; j_call: TRBJ1-1; d_call: -; cdr3_nt: TGTGCCAGCAGTTTAGGGGGGCTCGGAGGCACTGAAGCTTTCTTT; cdr3_aa: CASSLGGLGGTEAFF
clone_size: -; v_call: TRBV6-1; j_call: TRBJ2-7; d_call: TRBD2; cdr3_nt: TGTGCCAGCAGTGAACAGCGGGGGGGTTCAGGGGAGCAGTACTTC; cdr3_aa: CASSEQRGGSGEQYF
clone_size: -; v_call: TRBV30; j_call: TRBJ1-5; d_call: -; cdr3_nt: TGTGCCTGGAGTGTATCTAGAGATCAGCCCCAGCATTTT; cdr3_aa: CAWSVSRDQPQHF
clone_size: few; v_call: TRBV9; j_call: TRBJ2-7; d_call: -; cdr3_nt: TGTGCCAGCAGCCCTTCCTTTAGCTACGAGCAGTACTTC; cdr3_aa: CASSPSFSYEQYF
clone_size: -; v_call: TRBV27; j_call: TRBJ2-5; d_call: -; cdr3_nt: TGTGCCAGCAACTTCAGGGGGGGAGGTCCCGAGACCCAGTACTTC; cdr3_aa: CASNFRGGGPETQYF
clone_size: few; v_call: TRBV6-4; j_call: TRBJ2-1; d_call: -; cdr3_nt: TGTGCCAGCAGTGACGGGACCGACTACAATGAGCAGTTCTTC; cdr3_aa: CASSDGTDYNEQFF
clone_size: -; v_call: TRBV5-6; j_call: TRBJ2-5; d_call: -; cdr3_nt: TGTGCCAGCAGCTTGGCAATCCAAGAGACCCAGTACTTC; cdr3_aa: CASSLAIQETQYF
clone_size: -; v_call: TRBV5-6; j_call: TRBJ2-7; d_call: -; cdr3_nt: TGTGCCAGCAGCCACCCGACAGGTGGGGAGCAGTACTTC; cdr3_aa: CASSHPTGGEQYF
clone_size: -; v_call: TRBV13; j_call: TRBJ1-2; d_call: -; cdr3_nt: TGTGCCAGCAGCTTATCGGTGGAGGTTAACTATGGCTACACCTTC; cdr3_aa: CASSLSVEVNYGYTF
clone_size: -; v_call: TRBV5-6; j_call: TRBJ1-2; d_call: -; cdr3_nt: TGTGCCAGCATCGGGGGTACCACAGGGTACAATGGCTACACCTTC; cdr3_aa: CASIGGTTGYNGYTF
clone_size: -; v_call: TRBV28; j_call: TRBJ2-7; d_call: TRBD2; cdr3_nt: TGTGCCAGCAGTTTTCGACTAGCGGGACGAATTAGCTCCTACGAGCAGTACTTC; cdr3_aa: CASSFRLAGRISSYEQYF
clone_size: medium-sized; v_call: TRBV6-1; j_call: TRBJ2-1; d_call: -; cdr3_nt: TGTGCCAGCAGTGAAACGGGGATGTCCTACAATGAGCAGTTCTTC; cdr3_aa: CASSETGMSYNEQFF
clone_size: -; v_call: TRBV6-1; j_call: TRBJ2-7; d_call: -; cdr3_nt: TGTGCCAGCAGTCCCCTAGGGGGCTCCTACGAGCAGTACTTC; cdr3_aa: CASSPLGGSYEQYF
clone_size: -; v_call: TRBV7-7; j_call: TRBJ2-7; d_call: -; cdr3_nt: TGTGCCAGCAGTCCAGCCGGGACAACCTACGAGCAGTACTTC; cdr3_aa: CASSPAGTTYEQYF
clone_size: -; v_call: TRBV2; j_call: TRBJ1-1; d_call: -; cdr3_nt: TGTGCCAGCAGTGTACCGGGACTGATGAACACTGAAGCTTTCTTT; cdr3_aa: CASSVPGLMNTEAFF
clone_size: -; v_call: TRBV9; j_call: TRBJ2-2; d_call: -; cdr3_nt: TGTGCCAGCAGCGGCGGGGTGAACCCCGGGACACCTAACACCGGGGAGCTGTTTTTT; cdr3_aa: CASSGGVNPGTPNTGELFF
clone_size: -; v_call: TRBV21-1; j_call: TRBJ2-7; d_call: -; cdr3_nt: TGTGCCAGCAGCAAAATCACTAGCGGAGACTACGAGCAGTACTTC; cdr3_aa: CASSKITSGDYEQYF
clone_size: -; v_call: TRBV27; j_call: TRBJ2-1; d_call: TRBD2; cdr3_nt: TGTGCCAGCAGTTTACTAGCGGGGGGGCCTAGCTCCTACAATGAGCAGTTCTTC; cdr3_aa: CASSLLAGGPSSYNEQFF
clone_size: once; v_call: TRBV28; j_call: TRBJ2-5; d_call: -; cdr3_nt: TGTGCCAGCAGTACCCCAGGGGCCGGGGAGACCCAGTACTTC; cdr3_aa: CASSTPGAGETQYF
clone_size: few; v_call: TRBV6-1; j_call: TRBJ2-7; d_call: TRBD2; cdr3_nt: TGTGCCAGCAGTGAAGTACCTAGCGGGAGTACCGAGCAGTACTTC; cdr3_aa: CASSEVPSGSTEQYF
clone_size: -; v_call: TRBV30; j_call: TRBJ2-7; d_call: -; cdr3_nt: TGTGCCTGGAGTGCCCTTGCCTGGGTTAGGGAGCAGTACTTC; cdr3_aa: CAWSALAWVREQYF
clone_size: -; v_call: TRBV7-9; j_call: TRBJ2-7; d_call: -; cdr3_nt: TGTGCCAGCAGCGAGGGACCGGACTACGAGCAGTACTTC; cdr3_aa: CASSEGPDYEQYF
clone_size: -; v_call: TRBV27; j_call: TRBJ1-5; d_call: TRBD1; cdr3_nt: TGTGCCAGCAGTAAACAGGGGGCAGACCAGCCCCAGCATTTT; cdr3_aa: CASSKQGADQPQHF
clone_size: -; v_call: TRBV10-2; j_call: TRBJ1-2; d_call: -; cdr3_nt: TGCGCCAGCAGTGAGGTCGATGGACTCAGCGGCTACACCTTC; cdr3_aa: CASSEVDGLSGYTF
clone_size: -; v_call: TRBV27; j_call: TRBJ2-7; d_call: -; cdr3_nt: TGTGCCAGCAGGGTGTTGGGCTCCTACGAGCAGTACTTC; cdr3_aa: CASRVLGSYEQYF